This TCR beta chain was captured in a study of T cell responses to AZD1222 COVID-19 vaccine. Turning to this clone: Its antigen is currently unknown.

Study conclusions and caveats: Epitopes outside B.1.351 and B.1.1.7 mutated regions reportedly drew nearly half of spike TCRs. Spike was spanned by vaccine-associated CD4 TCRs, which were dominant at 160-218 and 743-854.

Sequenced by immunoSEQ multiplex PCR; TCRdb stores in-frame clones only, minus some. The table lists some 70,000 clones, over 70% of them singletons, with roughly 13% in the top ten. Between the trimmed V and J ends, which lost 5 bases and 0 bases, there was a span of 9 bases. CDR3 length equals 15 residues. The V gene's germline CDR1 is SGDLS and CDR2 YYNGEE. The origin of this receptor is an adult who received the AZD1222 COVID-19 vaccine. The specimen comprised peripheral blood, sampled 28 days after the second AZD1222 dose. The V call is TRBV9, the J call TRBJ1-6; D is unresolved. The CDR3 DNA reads TGTGCCAGCAGGGAGGGAAGCTCCTATAATTCACCCCTCCACTTT. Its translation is CASREGSSYNSPLHF.